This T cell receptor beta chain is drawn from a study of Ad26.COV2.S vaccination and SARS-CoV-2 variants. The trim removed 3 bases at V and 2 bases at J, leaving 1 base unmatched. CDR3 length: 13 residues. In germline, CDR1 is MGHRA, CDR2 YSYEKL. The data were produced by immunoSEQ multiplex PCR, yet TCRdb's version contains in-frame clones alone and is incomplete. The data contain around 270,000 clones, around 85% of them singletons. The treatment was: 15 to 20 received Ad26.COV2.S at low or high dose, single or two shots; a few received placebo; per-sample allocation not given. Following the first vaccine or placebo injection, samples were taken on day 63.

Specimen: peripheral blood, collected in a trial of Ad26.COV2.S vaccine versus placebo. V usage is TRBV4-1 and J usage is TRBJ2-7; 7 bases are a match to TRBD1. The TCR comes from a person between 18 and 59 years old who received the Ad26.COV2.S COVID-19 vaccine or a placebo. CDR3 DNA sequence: TGCGCCAGCAGCCAGACAGGGACCTACGAGCAGTACTTC. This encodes CASSQTGTYEQYF.